The 30 T cell receptor beta chains below all came from one sample that was sequenced in a study of cytotoxic CD8 clonotypes in ibrutinib-treated CLL. Profiled with immunoSEQ multiplex PCR; TCRdb holds only in-frame clones, not every one. The table has about 130,000 clones, around four fifths seen once; the top ten hold roughly 3.1%. The specimen was PBMCs, collected after 24 months of ibrutinib treatment. The receptors were sampled from a human donor with chronic lymphocytic leukemia.

The chain has TRBV11-2 and TRBJ1-5, with a tentative D call TRBD1 (6 bases). Trimming removed 4 bases at V and 1 base at J, with 11 bases between. The germline gives CDR1 SGHAT, CDR2 FQNNGV. This CDR3 spans 15 amino acids. CDR3 in amino acids: CASSSGQRSNQPQHF. The CDR3 DNA follows: TGTGCCAGCAGCTCTGGACAGAGGAGCAATCAGCCCCAGCATTTT.

The V call is TRBV4-2, the J call TRBJ2-5, with D perhaps matching TRBD2 (6 bases). This CDR3 region has 14 residues. Trimming pared 2 bases from V and 2 bases from J, leaving 9 bases between. Germline loops: CDR1 LGHNA, CDR2 YNFKEQ. As DNA, the CDR3 is TGTGCCAGCAGCCAACCCCGGGAGCAAGAGACCCAGTACTTC. Translating gives CASSQPREQETQYF.

V gene TRBV4-2 combines with J gene TRBJ1-4; tentative D call: TRBD1 (5 bases). The germline gives CDR1 LGHNA, CDR2 YNFKEQ. The CDR3 length is 15 residues. V lost 0 bases and J 0 bases, leaving 5 bases between the germline ends. CDR3 in amino acids: CASSQDRATNEKLFF. As DNA, the CDR3 is TGTGCCAGCAGCCAAGACAGGGCAACTAATGAAAAACTGTTTTTT.

The chain carries TRBV10-3 and TRBJ2-5, with a possible D match to TRBD1 (7 bases). CDR3 size: 16 residues. Germline V gene lookup returns CDR1 ENHRY and CDR2 SYGVKD. V was trimmed by 6 bases and J by 3 bases, leaving 20 bases between them. This chain's CDR3 is CAISPQGGHVKETQYF. The CDR3 bases are TGTGCCATCAGCCCCCAGGGGGGACACGTAAAAGAGACCCAGTACTTC.

The gene calls are TRBV9 and TRBJ1-1, with TRBD1 as a possible D gene (6 bases). Germline CDR1 SGDLS, CDR2 YYNGEE. This CDR3 spans 14 amino acids. V lost 1 base, J lost 4 bases, and 11 bases lay in between. The CDR3 loop is CASSVRGLSTEAFF. CDR3 coding DNA: TGTGCCAGCAGCGTACGGGGGCTCAGCACTGAAGCTTTCTTT.

This clone showed up just once. The chain employs TRBV19 and TRBJ2-7; D remains ambiguous. Trimming removed 3 bases from V and 4 bases from J, with 16 bases in between. The CDR3 is 15 residues long. The germline gives CDR1 LNHDA, CDR2 SQIVND (reference sequence). The CDR3 protein is CASSIQGRSWYEQYF. Written as DNA, the CDR3 is TGTGCCAGTAGTATTCAAGGTCGCTCTTGGTACGAGCAGTACTTC.

The chain links TRBV4-3 to TRBJ2-7; TRBD1 agrees at 7 bases. The V and J ends lost 0 bases and 0 bases, in that order; junction bases with no gene match: 8. CDR3 length: 17 amino acids. Germline V gene lookup returns CDR1 LGHNA and CDR2 YSLEER. The CDR3 nucleotides are TGCGCCAGCAGCCAAGAATCGTCCGACAGGGCCTCCTACGAGCAGTACTTC. Its protein is CASSQESSDRASYEQYF.

Remarks on this clone: This sample includes further DNA sequences coding for the same CDR3. This chain links TRBV5-1 with TRBJ2-1; 9 bases agree with TRBD2. The V gene's germline CDR1 is SGHRS and CDR2 YFSETQ. The CDR3 sequence is 16 residues long. Germline trimming cut 4 bases from V and 7 bases from J; bases unmatched to any gene: 12. CDR3 sequence: CASSLVPSGALNEQFF. For the CDR3, the DNA is TGCGCCAGCAGCCTGGTTCCTAGCGGGGCTTTGAATGAGCAGTTCTTC.

The chain has TRBV7-2 and TRBJ1-1, with 7 positions matching TRBD1. Per the germline V gene, CDR1 is SGHTA and CDR2 is FQGNSA. V trimming: 5 bases; J trimming: 2 bases; junction bases outside the gene matches: 8. The CDR3 totals 15 residues. CDR3 loop: CASSTRQGGNTEAFF. The CDR3 bases are TGTGCCAGCAGCACCCGACAGGGAGGAAACACTGAAGCTTTCTTT.

The rearrangement links TRBV25-1 to TRBJ1-2; D gene uncertain. The V gene lost 0 bases and the J gene lost 8 bases, with 16 bases spanning the gap. Germline V gene sequence: CDR1 MGHDK, CDR2 SYGVNS. The CDR3 extends over 15 amino acids. The CDR3 spells CASSEYGRKAGGYTF. CDR3 DNA: TGTGCCAGCAGTGAATATGGCCGGAAGGCGGGCGGCTACACCTTC.

The chain is built from TRBV9 and TRBJ1-1, with 7 bases lining up with TRBD1. Looked up from germline, CDR1 is SGDLS and CDR2 is YYNGEE. CDR3 length: 14 amino acids. The V and J ends lost 3 bases and 1 base, in that order; junction bases with no gene match: 3. The CDR3 region is CASSAGTANTEAFF. Written as DNA, the CDR3 is TGTGCCAGCAGCGCCGGGACAGCGAACACTGAAGCTTTCTTT.

The rearrangement joins TRBV5-1 to TRBJ1-5, with D possibly TRBD1 on 5 matching bases. This CDR3 spans 15 amino acids. Germline loops: CDR1 SGHRS, CDR2 YFSETQ. The V end was cut by 3 bases, the J end by 2 bases, with 12 bases between. The CDR3 loop reads CASSSSGLRNQPQHF. The CDR3 region has the DNA TGCGCCAGCAGCTCGTCAGGGTTACGCAATCAGCCCCAGCATTTT.

CDR3 protein: CASSSDFLLRLEQYF. CDR3 nucleotide sequence: TGTGCCAGCAGCTCCGACTTCCTCCTACGTCTTGAGCAGTACTTC. The chain combines TRBV7-8 with TRBJ2-7; D is undetermined. Germline CDR1 is SGHVS and CDR2 is FQNEAQ. V was pared by 4 bases and J by 7 bases, with 20 bases between. The CDR3 is 15 residues long.

The chain combines TRBV2 with TRBJ2-3; TRBD1 is a possible D gene (6 bases). V was pared by 6 bases and J by 4 bases, with 14 bases between. This CDR3 contains 14 residues. Germline V gene lookup returns CDR1 SNHLY and CDR2 FYNNEI. Here the CDR3 DNA reads TGTGCCAGCAGCTCCCAGGGGTGGGCAGATACGCAGTATTTT. This gives the protein CASSSQGWADTQYF.

The rearrangement joins TRBV11-3 to TRBJ2-3; 10 nucleotides align to TRBD2. The V gene end was trimmed by 0 bases and the J gene end by 3 bases; junction bases not matched to a gene: 3. The CDR3 has 16 amino acids. Per germline, CDR1 SGHNT and CDR2 YENEEA. The CDR3 reads CASSLDSSGSTDTQYF. The CDR3 nucleotides read TGTGCCAGCAGCTTAGATTCTAGCGGGAGTACAGATACGCAGTATTTT.

The chain employs TRBV6-5 and TRBJ1-2, with D possibly being TRBD1 (6 bases). The CDR3 covers 15 residues. V lost 7 bases, J lost 0 bases, and 15 bases lay in between. From germline, CDR1 is MNHEY and CDR2 SVGAGI. The CDR3 is CASKNRRTANYGYTF. CDR3 in DNA: TGTGCCAGCAAAAACCGCAGGACAGCTAACTATGGCTACACCTTC.

This sequence joins TRBV7-2 and TRBJ2-5, with D uncertain. There are 13 residues in the CDR3. V lost 5 bases and J 1 base, leaving 8 bases between the germline ends. CDR1 and CDR2 from the germline V gene are SGHTA and FQGNSA. This CDR3 reads CASSLWGQETQYF. CDR3 nucleotides: TGTGCCAGCAGCCTGTGGGGCCAAGAGACCCAGTACTTC.

This clone has just a few counts. The chain's CDR3 is CASSPGLPGSPLHF. CDR3 bases: TGTGCCAGCAGCCCCGGGCTACCGGGTTCACCCCTCCACTTT. The chain links TRBV7-2 to TRBJ1-6, with no clear D. Germline assignment: CDR1 SGHTA and CDR2 FQGNSA. The CDR3 length is 14 residues. V was shortened by 5 bases and J by 9 bases, with 14 bases between the two germline ends.

The J gene is TRBJ2-3, the V gene TRBV7-9; 9 bases fit TRBD2. Germline V gene sequence: CDR1 SEHNR, CDR2 FQNEAQ (reference sequence). V lost 6 bases to trimming and J lost 4 bases; unmatched junction nucleotides: 8. The CDR3 covers 15 residues. In nucleotides, the CDR3 is TGTGCCAGCAGTCTTTCCGGGACTAGCCCAGATACGCAGTATTTT. Protein product: CASSLSGTSPDTQYF.

This chain joins TRBV2 and TRBJ2-5, with a tentative D call TRBD2 (5 bases). The V gene lost 8 bases and the J gene lost 1 base, with 14 bases spanning the gap. CDR1 and CDR2 (germline): SNHLY, FYNNEI. This CDR3 is 14 amino acids long. The CDR3 DNA follows: TGTGCCAGCTGGGCGGCGGGCCTCCAAGAGACCCAGTACTTC. Its protein product is CASWAAGLQETQYF.

V is TRBV4-3 and J is TRBJ2-2, with D uncertain. V lost 2 bases to trimming and J lost 4 bases, with 2 bases between them. CDR1 and CDR2 from the germline V gene are LGHNA and YSLEER. This CDR3 is 12 amino acids long. The CDR3 nucleotides read TGCGCCAGCAGCCAAAGCACCGGGGAGCTGTTTTTT. Amino acids: CASSQSTGELFF.

The chain has TRBV27 and TRBJ1-2; a weak D match, TRBD1 (5 bases). The germline gives CDR1 MNHEY, CDR2 SMNVEV (reference sequence). This CDR3 contains 14 residues. The V end was cut by 2 bases, the J end by 4 bases, with 11 bases between. The CDR3 sequence is CASSLDSTGYGYTF. In DNA form, the CDR3 reads TGTGCCAGCAGTTTAGACAGCACGGGCTATGGCTACACCTTC.

This clone has just a few counts. Here the CDR3 DNA reads TGTGCCAGCAGCCCGTACCCGGGACAGCCAGATACGCAGTATTTT. This codes for CASSPYPGQPDTQYF. The chain employs TRBV5-8 and TRBJ2-3, with TRBD1 matching 7 bases. Germline CDR1 is SGHTS and CDR2 is YDEGEE. CDR3 length equals 15 residues. Unmatched junction bases numbered 9, after V lost 4 bases and J lost 4 bases. The full variable domain, in which reference TRBV5-8 and TRBJ2-3 provide the parts outside the CDR3, is EAGVTQSPTHLIKTRGQQATLRCSPISGHTSVYWYQQALGLGLQFLLWYDEGEERNRGNFPPRFSGRQFPNYSSELNVNALELEDSALYLCASSPYPGQPDTQYFGPGTRLTVL.

The genes are TRBV30 and TRBJ1-5; maybe TRBD1 (5 bases). In germline, CDR1 is GTSNPN, CDR2 SVGIG (reference sequence). Trimming removed 2 bases from V and 5 bases from J, with 13 bases in between. The CDR3 runs 14 residues. In DNA, the CDR3 is TGTGCCTGGAGTATCGAGGGGACCGATCAGCCCCAGCATTTT. Its protein is CAWSIEGTDQPQHF.

In its sample, this clone was seen a few times. The rearrangement uses TRBV5-1 and TRBJ1-1; D is uncertain. Germline values: CDR1 SGHRS, CDR2 YFSETQ. The CDR3 sequence is 13 residues long. Trimming took off 4 bases at V and 0 bases at J, with 7 bases between the two ends. CDR3 sequence reads: CASSPAVNTEAFF. In DNA form, the CDR3 reads TGCGCCAGCAGCCCAGCAGTGAACACTGAAGCTTTCTTT.

This chain connects TRBV30 to TRBJ1-1, with D perhaps matching TRBD1 (5 bases). From germline, CDR1 is GTSNPN and CDR2 SVGIG (reference sequence). V was trimmed by 4 bases and J by 0 bases, leaving 9 bases between them. CDR3 length equals 13 residues. The CDR3 DNA reads TGTGCCTGGATGCGGGGGATGAACACTGAAGCTTTCTTT. Protein: CAWMRGMNTEAFF.

The genes are TRBV6-5 and TRBJ2-7; perhaps TRBD1 as D (5 bases). The CDR3 is 13 amino acids. Deletions cut 5 bases from V and 5 bases from J, with 13 bases between. Germline assignment: CDR1 MNHEY and CDR2 SVGAGI. In nucleotides, the CDR3 is TGTGCCAGCAGTGCAGGGTCGGTCCACGAGCAGTACTTC. Translating it yields CASSAGSVHEQYF.

This sequence joins TRBV6-6 and TRBJ2-7, with a tentative D call TRBD1 (5 bases). The ends were cut back, 0 bases at V and 5 bases at J, with 11 bases in the middle. CDR3 length equals 14 residues. Germline V CDR1 and CDR2: MNHNY, SVGAGI (reference sequence). CDR3 sequence: CASSYSSQGNEQYF. The CDR3 DNA is TGTGCCAGCAGTTACTCGAGTCAGGGCAACGAGCAGTACTTC.

The sample holds one count of this clone. This sample includes further DNA sequences coding for the same CDR3. CDR3 loop: CASSPPGTGELFF. CDR3 sequence (DNA): TGTGCCAGCTCACCACCGGGGACCGGGGAGCTGTTTTTT. This chain links TRBV18 with TRBJ2-2, with D uncertain. The CDR3 contains 13 residues. Trimming cost V 0 bases and J 5 bases, with 4 bases left between them. Germline V gene sequence: CDR1 KGHSH, CDR2 LQKENI.

V usage is TRBV6-1 and J usage is TRBJ2-1; TRBD1 is a possible D gene (5 bases). The CDR3 sequence is 15 residues long. Germline V gene data show CDR1 as MNHNS and CDR2 as SASEGT. V gave up 2 bases and J gave up 8 bases, with 16 bases separating them. CDR3 bases: TGTGCCAGCAGTGAACTGGCAGGGCTCGTGGATGAGCAGTTCTTC. Translation: CASSELAGLVDEQFF.